This entry concerns a single TCR beta chain. As yet, its antigen is unknown. Germline values: CDR1 SGHRS, CDR2 YFSETQ. The length of the CDR3 is 15 residues. V was pared by 0 bases and J by 6 bases, with 6 bases of the junction left unmatched. One heparinised blood draw averaging roughly 100 mL was given by each donor. The data were taken from a study of beta chain features in type 1 diabetes. Study in general: Cell yields, gender and age were similar in healthy donors and patients.

The sequenced template was cDNA made from the entire isolated RNA. Data came from immunoSEQ multiplex PCR; TCRdb stores just in-frame clones and leaves some out. Here the sample spans a few hundred thousand clones, roughly 13% being singletons. Study results and caveats: When Type 1 diabetes patients were examined, their TCRB CDR3s proved moderately but significantly shorter in all four CD4+ subsets. The naive, central memory and Treg TCRB repertoires showed an apparent similarity that was greater among patients than among healthy donors.

J is TRBJ2-1 and V is TRBV5-1; 7 nucleotides align to TRBD1. Sequencing used naive CD4+ T cells from blood. This TCR was recovered from a woman under 30 with type 1 diabetes. This chain's CDR3 is CASSLGGTDTNEQFF. The CDR3 DNA sequence: TGCGCCAGCAGCTTGGGGGGGACAGACACCAATGAGCAGTTCTTC.